These 4 T cell receptor beta chains share one sample of origin, sequenced in a study of T cell repertoires in cytomegalovirus infection. TCRdb recomputed calls from the reads with MiXCR, one row per CDR3 protein. The sample lists 500,000 or so distinct CDR3 sequences; approximately 15% were seen once. Specimen: CD8+ T cells from PBMCs. The receptors come from a human donor in good health (CMV status not recorded). Some clones in this sample may be carry-over from other donors' samples.

With respect to this clonotype: At one end the junction does not follow the germline gene, possibly because of a read error. The chain couples TRBV11-2 to TRBJ2-5; D unresolved. The CDR3 has 13 residues. Germline lookup yields CDR1 SGHAT and CDR2 FQNNGV. CDR3 DNA sequence: TGTGCCAGCAACGACCCGGGCCAAGAGACCCAGGTCTTC. Translation: CASNDPGQETQVF.

To note about this clonotype: This may be a read error, as it is one base from a much larger clone. It is likely a read error, because the conserved phenylalanine at the end of the CDR3 is missing. This chain joins TRBV6-1 and TRBJ2-1; TRBD2 matches 13 bases. V dropped 7 bases and J dropped 1; count of bases not matched to a gene: 7. The CDR3 is 17 amino acids. Looked up from germline, CDR1 is MNHNS and CDR2 is SASEGT. CDR3 DNA sequence: TGTGCCAGCACCGTTACTAGCGGGAGGGCTTCCTACAATGAGCAGTTCTTA. Protein product: CASTVTSGRASYNEQFL.

This clonotype was seen at least ten times. This rearrangement joins TRBV4-2 to TRBJ2-1; 8 positions agree with TRBD2. The trim removed 4 bases at V and 0 bases at J, leaving 11 bases unmatched. Germline values: CDR1 LGHNA, CDR2 YNFKEQ. The CDR3 sequence is 18 residues long. The CDR3 protein is CASSRGTSFESSYNEQFF. In DNA form, the CDR3 reads TGTGCCAGCAGCCGAGGGACTAGTTTCGAGAGCTCCTACAATGAGCAGTTCTTC.

In its sample, this clonotype was seen many times. The chain carries TRBV12-3 or TRBV12-4 and TRBJ2-1; TRBD2 is a possible D gene (6 bases). V lost 3 bases to trimming and J lost 2 bases, with 11 bases between them. CDR3 length: 15 residues. CDR3 protein: CASSLISGAYNEQFF. CDR3 sequence (DNA): TGTGCCAGCAGTTTGATTAGCGGAGCCTACAATGAGCAGTTCTTC.